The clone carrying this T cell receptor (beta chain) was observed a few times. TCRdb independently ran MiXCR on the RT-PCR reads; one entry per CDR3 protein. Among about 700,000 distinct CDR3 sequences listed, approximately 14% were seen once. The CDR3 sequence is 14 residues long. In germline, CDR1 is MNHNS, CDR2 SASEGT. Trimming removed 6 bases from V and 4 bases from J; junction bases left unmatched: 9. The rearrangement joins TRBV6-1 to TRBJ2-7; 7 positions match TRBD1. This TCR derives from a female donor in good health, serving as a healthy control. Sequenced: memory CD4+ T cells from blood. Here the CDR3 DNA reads TGTGCCAGCAGGGATCAGGGACAGAGTTACGAGCAGTACTTC. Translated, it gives CASRDQGQSYEQYF.